This is a list of T cell receptor beta chains from one sample in a study of cytomegalovirus exposure and HLA in healthy donors. This table comes from immunoSEQ multiplex PCR, and its TCRdb copy is limited to in-frame clones, with some not included. The data hold around 190,000 clones, with approximately 78% observed a single time. The specimen was PBMCs. These TCRs come from a woman in her twenties or thirties in good health and CMV-seropositive. CDR3s include the opening cysteine and the closing phenylalanine or tryptophan. The D gene is left open where the match is weak. Not all rows give a size; the values are once, few, many and, for expanded clones, a class.

v_call,clone_size,j_call,d_call,cdr3_nt,cdr3_aa
TRBV6-1,.,TRBJ2-7,.,TGTGCCAGCAGGCAGGGGTTGGGGTACGAGCAGTACTTC,CASRQGLGYEQYF
TRBV13,few,TRBJ2-7,TRBD2,TGTGCCAGCAGCTTAAGATCTAGCGGGAGTTACGAGCAGTACTTC,CASSLRSSGSYEQYF
TRBV19,few,TRBJ2-1,TRBD2,TGTGCCAGTACGGGACTAGACTACAATGAGCAGTTCTTC,CASTGLDYNEQFF
TRBV6-1,.,TRBJ2-7,TRBD2,TGTGCCAGCAGTGAGCCTAGACTAGCCCTAACCAAAGGCGAGCAGTACTTC,CASSEPRLALTKGEQYF
TRBV2,.,TRBJ2-2,TRBD2,TGTGCCAGCAGTATCCTAGCGGGAGCGATCACCGGGGAGCTGTTTTTT,CASSILAGAITGELFF
TRBV6-1,.,TRBJ2-3,TRBD2,TGTGCCAGCATTCTTACGGGGGGAGATACGCAGTATTTT,CASILTGGDTQYF
TRBV7-8,.,TRBJ2-3,.,TGTGCCAGCAGCTTAACTAAAAGCACAGATACGCAGTATTTT,CASSLTKSTDTQYF
TRBV27,once,TRBJ2-3,.,TGTGCCAGCAGTTTATTGGAGGGCACAGATACGCAGTATTTT,CASSLLEGTDTQYF
TRBV9,.,TRBJ1-2,.,TGTGCCAGCAGCGTATCCCACTCTAACTATGGCTACACCTTC,CASSVSHSNYGYTF
TRBV11-3,.,TRBJ2-6,.,TGTGCCAGCAATTCCCGAAGAGGATCTGGGGCCAACGTCCTGACTTTC,CASNSRRGSGANVLTF